Below are 17 T cell receptor beta chains sequenced from a single sample in a study of beta chain features in type 1 diabetes. Isolated RNA was reverse transcribed in full, so expressed TCRB transcripts were sequenced. The protocol was immunoSEQ multiplex PCR, while the TCRdb copy is restricted to in-frame clones and leaves out a portion. This sample has over 500,000 clones, with less than 20% found just once. Sequencing input: naive CD4+ T cells from blood. These TCRs come from a man in his late teens or twenties in good health.

This rearrangement joins TRBV27 to TRBJ1-1, with D maybe TRBD1 (5 bases). V lost 6 bases to trimming and J lost 1 base, with 9 bases between them. The CDR3 length is 13 residues. Germline CDR1 is MNHEY and CDR2 is SMNVEV (reference sequence). The CDR3 sequence is CASRNRWNTEAFF. CDR3 DNA: TGTGCCAGCAGAAACAGGTGGAACACTGAAGCTTTCTTT.

This clone has only a few counts. The V call is TRBV30, the J call TRBJ1-4; D is perhaps TRBD1 (6 bases). The CDR3 spans 15 residues. Trimming took 3 bases from V and 2 from J, leaving 13 bases between them. Per germline, CDR1 GTSNPN and CDR2 SVGIG (reference sequence). CDR3 coding DNA: TGTGCCTGGAGCAGGGGACCCTCCACTAATGAAAAACTGTTTTTT. Translated, it gives CAWSRGPSTNEKLFF.

This clone showed up just a few times. The CDR3 DNA follows: TGTGCCAGCAGCTTAGGCCTTAGCTCCTACAATGAGCAGTTCTTC. This codes for CASSLGLSSYNEQFF. The rearrangement uses TRBV11-2 and TRBJ2-1; D unclear. Germline V lookup: CDR1 SGHAT, CDR2 FQNNGV. This CDR3 is built from 15 residues. The germline V and J ends were trimmed by 1 base and 0 bases, with 7 bases remaining between them.

This clone was detected a few times. The rearrangement uses TRBV9 and TRBJ1-1; 7 bases fit TRBD1. V shed 0 bases and J 4 bases; nucleotides not matched to a gene: 3. Germline V gene lookup returns CDR1 SGDLS and CDR2 YYNGEE. CDR3 length: 14 amino acids. The CDR3 protein is CASSVVQGSTEAFF. CDR3 sequence (DNA): TGTGCCAGCAGCGTAGTACAGGGGAGCACTGAAGCTTTCTTT.

The chain is built from TRBV14 and TRBJ1-1; tentatively, D is TRBD1 (5 bases). CDR1 is SGHDN and CDR2 is FVKESK in the germline V gene. The V and J ends lost 1 base and 6 bases respectively, with 18 bases between them. CDR3 size: 16 residues. In DNA form, the CDR3 reads TGTGCCAGCAGCCAAGTCTCTAGATCAGTGGGGGCTGAAGCTTTCTTT. It codes for CASSQVSRSVGAEAFF.

In this sample, this clone turned up a few times. The V call is TRBV5-1, the J call TRBJ1-5, with D unresolved. V lost 3 bases and J lost 0, with 7 bases in between. This CDR3 has 14 amino acids. CDR1 and CDR2 (germline): SGHRS, YFSETQ. CDR3 DNA sequence: TGCGCCAGCAGCTCGGGGTTTAGCAATCAGCCCCAGCATTTT. Protein sequence: CASSSGFSNQPQHF.

This clone was detected a few times. The V call is TRBV7-2, the J call TRBJ1-2, with 10 positions matching TRBD1. Unmatched junction bases numbered 5, after V lost 4 bases and J lost 3 bases. From germline, CDR1 is SGHTA and CDR2 FQGNSA. This CDR3 spans 15 amino acids. The CDR3 nucleotides are TGTGCCAGCAGCTCCCGACAGGGGGCGCACTATGGCTACACCTTC. Its protein is CASSSRQGAHYGYTF.

The chain carries TRBV7-2 and TRBJ1-2, with 7 bases that match TRBD1. V shed 5 bases and J 4 bases; nucleotides not matched to a gene: 7. CDR3 length: 14 amino acids. Germline V gene data show CDR1 as SGHTA and CDR2 as FQGNSA. The CDR3 here is CASSLGPGGYGYTF. The CDR3 bases are TGTGCCAGCAGCCTAGGCCCAGGGGGCTATGGCTACACCTTC.

This chain connects TRBV14 to TRBJ1-1; weak D call: TRBD1 (6 bases). In germline, CDR1 is SGHDN, CDR2 FVKESK. The ends were cut back, 5 bases at V and 3 bases at J, with 10 bases in the middle. CDR3 size: 13 residues. The DNA of the CDR3 is TGTGCCAGCAGCGGACAGCTGGACACTGAAGCTTTCTTT. As protein: CASSGQLDTEAFF.

This clone has only a few counts. This sequence joins TRBV28 and TRBJ1-5; D unclear. From germline, CDR1 is MDHEN and CDR2 SYDVKM. The CDR3 has 12 residues. Trimming removed 7 bases from V and 0 bases from J, with 4 bases in between. CDR3 DNA: TGTGCCAGCATAGGTAGCAATCAGCCCCAGCATTTT. Its protein product is CASIGSNQPQHF.

The chain recombines TRBV7-9 with TRBJ1-4; 11 bases are a match to TRBD1. With V trimmed by 5 bases and J by 7 bases, 18 bases remained unmatched. Germline loops: CDR1 SEHNR, CDR2 FQNEAQ (reference sequence). The CDR3 is 19 amino acids. The CDR3 loop is CASSTRDRGYGVRREKLFF. CDR3 bases: TGTGCCAGCAGCACTCGGGACAGGGGGTACGGGGTCCGTCGTGAAAAACTGTTTTTT.

The J gene is TRBJ1-6, the V gene TRBV30; TRBD1 might be the D (5 bases). This CDR3 is 16 amino acids long. V was clipped by 7 bases and J by 3 bases, with 19 bases between them. The germline gives CDR1 GTSNPN, CDR2 SVGIG (reference sequence). The CDR3 sequence is CASHRDRDLYNSPLHF. DNA for the CDR3: TGTGCCTCCCACCGAGACCGGGACCTCTATAATTCACCCCTCCACTTT.

This clone was seen a handful of times. V is TRBV7-9 and J is TRBJ2-1; TRBD1 might be the D (8 bases). Germline CDR1 is SEHNR and CDR2 is FQNEAQ (reference sequence). V shed 2 bases and J shed 6 bases, with 17 bases lying between them. The CDR3 spans 16 residues. Here the CDR3 DNA reads TGTGCCAGCAGCTTACTTCTGGACAGGGAGGGCAATGAGCAGTTCTTC. Its translation: CASSLLLDREGNEQFF.

This clone has just a few counts. The CDR3 DNA sequence: TGTGCCAGCACCGCCGGAAATGAAAAACTGTTTTTT. Translation: CASTAGNEKLFF. The chain is built from TRBV28 and TRBJ1-4; D is uncertain. The CDR3 length is 12 residues. CDR1 is MDHEN, CDR2 SYDVKM, per germline. The V end was cut by 7 bases, the J end by 5 bases, with 8 bases between. Full variable domain (missing parts from reference TRBV28 and TRBJ1-4): DVKVTQSSRYLVKRTGEKVFLECVQDMDHENMFWYRQDPGLGLRLIYFSYDVKMKEKGDIPEGYSVSREKKERFSLILESASTNQTSMYLCASTAGNEKLFFGSGTQLSVL.

The rearrangement uses TRBV6-1 and TRBJ1-1, with unresolved D. Germline V gene lookup returns CDR1 MNHNS and CDR2 SASEGT. V lost 6 bases and J lost 0, with 14 bases in between. The CDR3 is 15 residues long. DNA of the CDR3: TGTGCCAGCAGGATCGGACGGATCATGAACACTGAAGCTTTCTTT. This codes for CASRIGRIMNTEAFF.

This clone was seen many times. The V gene is TRBV4-3, the J gene TRBJ1-2; D remains unclear. The V gene's germline CDR1 is LGHNA and CDR2 YSLEER. The CDR3 covers 12 residues. V lost 1 base and J lost 0, with 0 bases in between. DNA for the CDR3: TGCGCCAGCAGCCAAGCTAACTATGGCTACACCTTC. Residues: CASSQANYGYTF.

V usage is TRBV6-5 and J usage is TRBJ2-6, with TRBD1 matching 7 bases. In germline, CDR1 is MNHEY, CDR2 SVGAGI. The CDR3 extends over 16 amino acids. V shed 4 bases, J shed 2 bases, and the junction held 5 bases outside the gene matches. CDR3: CASSLTGYPGANVLTF. CDR3 nucleotides: TGTGCCAGCAGTTTGACAGGGTACCCTGGGGCCAACGTCCTGACTTTC.